The clone carrying this TCR beta chain was detected once. This specimen comes from a study of T-cell reconstitution after alpha-beta-depleted transplantation in children. The library targeted TCRbeta and was prepared with unique molecular identifiers. TCRdb re-derived calls from the PCR reads in MiXCR, one entry per CDR3 protein. The sample yields about 400,000 distinct CDR3 sequences, 20% seen once. CDR1 is DFQATT and CDR2 is SNEGSKA in the germline V gene (reference sequence). V shed 6 bases and J shed 0 bases, with 8 bases lying between them. CDR3 length equals 12 residues. The source of this sequence is a human donor who donated a stem cell graft to a child with acute myeloid leukemia. The sequencing used PBMCs from the stem cell graft donor, collected from the stem cell graft. J is TRBJ1-1 and V is TRBV20-1; no clear D. CDR3 region: CSATPMNTEAFF. Here the CDR3 DNA reads TGCAGTGCGACTCCCATGAACACTGAAGCTTTCTTT.